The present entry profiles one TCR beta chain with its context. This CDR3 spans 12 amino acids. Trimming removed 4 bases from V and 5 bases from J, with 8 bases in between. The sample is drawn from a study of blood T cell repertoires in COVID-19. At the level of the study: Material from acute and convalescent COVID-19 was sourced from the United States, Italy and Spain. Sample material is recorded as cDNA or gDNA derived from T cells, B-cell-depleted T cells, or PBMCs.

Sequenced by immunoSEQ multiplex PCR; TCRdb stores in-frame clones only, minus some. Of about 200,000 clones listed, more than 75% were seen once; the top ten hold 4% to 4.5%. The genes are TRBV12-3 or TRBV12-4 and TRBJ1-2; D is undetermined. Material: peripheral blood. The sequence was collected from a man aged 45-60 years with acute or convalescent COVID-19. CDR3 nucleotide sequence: TGTGCCAGCAGTTCTAGGCTTTATGGCTACACCTTC. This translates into CASSSRLYGYTF.